This T cell receptor (beta chain) was documented in a study of memory CD4+ T cells and cytomegalovirus serostatus. Remarks on this clone: The antigen remains undetermined.

The CDR3 has 16 residues. Per germline, CDR1 LNHDA and CDR2 SQIVND (reference sequence). The ends were cut back, 8 bases at V and 6 bases at J, with 24 bases in the middle. As handled by the study authors: After removing out-of-frame reads, around 2,100,000 distinct TCRbeta sequences remained. Profiled with immunoSEQ multiplex PCR; TCRdb holds only in-frame clones, not every one. That table furnishes V, J and clone size, whereas the DNA furnished D and trimming. The profile shows approximately 61,000 clones, 75% to 90% of them singletons. Single viable CD3+CD4+CD8-CD45RO+ cells were sorted as the memory CD4+ T cells. CMV serostatus came from serum IgG against pp150, pp28, p38, p52. The study, taken as a whole, reports: CD4+ memory repertoires contained about two fifths of the roughly 160 reported CMV TCRbeta sequences.

V usage is TRBV19 and J usage is TRBJ2-3; TRBD2 might be the D (6 bases). Material for sequencing was memory CD4+ T cells from blood. The receptor was derived from an adult in good health and CMV-seronegative. Here the CDR3 reads CASSPETRIKADTQYF. The CDR3 DNA reads TGTGCCAGTTCCCCGGAGACTAGGATAAAAGCCGATACGCAGTATTTT.